This TCR beta chain was recorded in a study of CD8+ T cells in alopecia areata listed by TCRdb under 2018. Regarding the study in general: Treated patients were enrolled in an open-label pilot trial of oral tofacitinib, 5 to 10 mg twice daily, for moderate-to-severe alopecia areata. Tofacitinib was given for 6 to 18 months, followed by 6 months of follow-up off drug to assess delayed response and recurrence. Disease severity in treated patients was measured with the SALT score, which quantifies the percentage of affected scalp surface area. The study used high-throughput TCRbeta sequencing to examine T cell clonal expansion in alopecia areata, in both the C3H/HeJ mouse model and human patients. In humans, TCRbeta sequencing was performed on scalp tissue and on sorted CD4+ and CD8+ peripheral blood T cells from healthy controls and from patients with patchy or totalis/universalis alopecia areata. Patients on tofacitinib were biopsied at baseline and after 4 and 24 weeks of treatment, and several of the patients also had a later scalp biopsy. Scalp clonality was compared among normal scalp (n=4), patchy alopecia areata scalp (n=8), and alopecia totalis/universalis scalp (n=8). RNA came from the PAXgene miRNA kit for fixed scalp, the miRNeasy kit for PBMCs, and the RNeasy kit for mouse skin. immunoSEQ multiplex PCR using 35 Vbeta forward primers and 13 Jbeta reverse primers was used to amplify TCRbeta CDR3 regions.

V loses 5 bases, J loses 7 bases, and the germline ends lie 15 bases apart. From the cysteine through the phenylalanine, the CDR3 covers 14 amino acids. Of the read, only the CDR3 DNA is kept; its 42 bases are in frame from base 1. Taken from the germline V gene (reference sequence), the CDR1 and CDR2 loops are SGHAT and FQDESV. The investigation overall reported the following: Unlike mouse skin, where gammadelta T cells dominate, normal human skin contains resident alphabeta T cells that get sequenced too, which complicates analysis of the scalp TCR repertoire. Because the treated cohort was small and included a single nonresponder, larger studies are needed to assess links between baseline CD8+ expansion and response. Many expanded lesional clones were found to persist in scalp and blood during tofacitinib treatment, and relapse after treatment cessation may be partly explained by this persistence. With tofacitinib, both scalp clonality and the number of expanded CD8+ clones among the top 100 scalp clones went down significantly. Higher clonality and more expanded CD8+ clones were observed in lesional scalp than in normal scalp, particularly in alopecia totalis/universalis, a finding suggestive of antigenic drive. Shared TCR sequences between patients were less evident than in mice, which may be partly attributable to HLA diversity in the patient population.

Library construction relied on the immunoSEQ multiplex PCR assay. To provide template for TCR sequencing, every sample had RNA extracted and reverse transcribed into cDNA. SuperScript III was used for first-strand cDNA synthesis, primed with a 2:1 mix of oligo-dT and random hexamers. Amplification bias was assessed with a synthetic immune receptor repertoire, and residual bias was removed computationally. The study's processing was this. Raw reads were preprocessed to remove errors, and CDR3 was defined by IMGT conventions from the conserved cysteine to phenylalanine. Clonality was computed by normalizing Shannon entropy by log2 of the number of productive unique TCRs and subtracting the result from 1. CD4 or CD8 identity of scalp clones was inferred by cross-referencing scalp TCRbeta sequences with sorted blood CD4 and CD8 repertoires. The source is immuneACCESS, and TCRdb retained only in-frame sequences with V and J called. Part of the clones is not carried over; for the studies checked, unresolved V genes explain less than half of this, and the remainder is unexplained. From that table come the V and J calls and clone size; the DNA was used to work out D and trimming. The sample table shows roughly 60,000 clones, and about 43% are seen once. About 20% of the sample is taken by the ten largest.

The treatment or condition label, read with the paper, signifies: oral pan-JAK inhibitor, 5-10 mg twice daily. Lesional scalp punch biopsies and peripheral blood were collected from alopecia areata patients. PBMCs were separated by density centrifugation and stained for CD3, CD4 and CD8, after which CD4+ and CD8+ T cells were sorted on a FACSAria. This clone has a handful of counts. The antigen it recognizes is unknown. Base qualities are not recorded, but no much larger clone differs from it by a single base. The material sequenced was CD8+ T cells sorted from blood, taken at approximately week 39, from a patient treated with tofacitinib. This chain joins TRBV11-1 to TRBJ2-4; the D gene is possibly TRBD1, with 6 bases matching. The receptor was isolated from a human donor with alopecia areata. The sequenced DNA is TGTGCCAGCAGCCTACAGGGTTCGGCGAACATTCAGTACTTC. Translated, it reads CASSLQGSANIQYF. The CDR3, completed at both ends by the reference TRBV11-1 and TRBJ2-4 genes, gives the full variable domain EAEVAQSPRYKITEKSQAVAFWCDPISGHATLYWYRQILGQGPELLVQFQDESVVDDSQLPKDRFSAERLKGVDSTLKIQPAELGDSAMYLCASSLQGSANIQYFGAGTRLSVL.